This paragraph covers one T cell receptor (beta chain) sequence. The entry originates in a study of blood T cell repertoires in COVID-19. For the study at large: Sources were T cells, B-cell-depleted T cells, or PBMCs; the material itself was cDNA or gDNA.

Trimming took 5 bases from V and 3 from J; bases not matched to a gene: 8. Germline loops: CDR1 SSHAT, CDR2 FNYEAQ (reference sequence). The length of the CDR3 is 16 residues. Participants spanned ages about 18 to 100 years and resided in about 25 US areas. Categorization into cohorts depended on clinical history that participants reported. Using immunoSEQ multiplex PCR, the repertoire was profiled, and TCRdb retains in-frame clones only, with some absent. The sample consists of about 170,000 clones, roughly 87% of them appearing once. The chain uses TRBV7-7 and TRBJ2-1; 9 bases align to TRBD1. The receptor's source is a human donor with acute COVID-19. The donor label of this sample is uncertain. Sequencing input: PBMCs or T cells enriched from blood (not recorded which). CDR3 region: CASSPEGTGYYNEQFF. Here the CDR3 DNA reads TGTGCCAGCAGCCCGGAGGGGACAGGGTACTACAATGAGCAGTTCTTC.